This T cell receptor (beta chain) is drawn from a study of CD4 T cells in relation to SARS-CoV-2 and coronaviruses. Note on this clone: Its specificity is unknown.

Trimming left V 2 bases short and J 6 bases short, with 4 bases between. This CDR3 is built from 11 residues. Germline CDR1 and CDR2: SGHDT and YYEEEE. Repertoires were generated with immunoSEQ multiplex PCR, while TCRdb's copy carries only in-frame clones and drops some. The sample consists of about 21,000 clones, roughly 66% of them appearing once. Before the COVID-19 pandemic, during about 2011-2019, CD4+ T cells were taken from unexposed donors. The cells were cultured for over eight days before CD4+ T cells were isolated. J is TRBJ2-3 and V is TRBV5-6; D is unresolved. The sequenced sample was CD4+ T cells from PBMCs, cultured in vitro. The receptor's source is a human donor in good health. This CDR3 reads CASSLRDTQYF. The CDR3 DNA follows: TGTGCCAGCAGCTTACGGGATACGCAGTATTTT.